This passage covers 4 T cell receptor beta chains from one sample sequenced in a study of CD8 T cells in ankylosing spondylitis. TCRdb re-called the 5' RACE reads with MiXCR, one entry per CDR3 protein. This table has hundreds of thousands of distinct CDR3 sequences, more than 20% appearing once. The sample was blood, either unsorted or a sorted T cell fraction (not recorded which). These receptors were taken from a female donor with ankylosing spondylitis or in good health (not recorded which).

The genes are TRBV7-8 and TRBJ2-1; no reliable D call. Per germline, CDR1 SGHVS and CDR2 FQNEAQ. The CDR3 sequence is 14 residues long. The V gene lost 5 bases and the J gene lost 6 bases, with 14 bases spanning the gap. The CDR3, as DNA: TGTGCCAGCAGCCTACTCGCCCCGAGCAATGAGCAGTTCTTC. Amino acids: CASSLLAPSNEQFF. The complete variable domain, with remaining parts taken from reference TRBV7-8 and TRBJ2-1, reads GAGVSQSPRYKVAKRGQDVALRCDPISGHVSLFWYQQALGQGPEFLTYFQNEAQLDKSGLPSDRFFAERPEGSVSTLKIQRTQQEDSAVYLCASSLLAPSNEQFFGPGTRLTVL.

The chain has TRBV25-1 and TRBJ1-1, with a weak D call TRBD1 (5 bases). V was trimmed by 1 base and J by 0 bases, leaving 6 bases between them. CDR3 length: 14 amino acids. Germline V gives CDR1 MGHDK, CDR2 SYGVNS. CDR3 region: CASSEWGMNTEAFF. The CDR3 coding sequence is TGTGCCAGCAGTGAATGGGGCATGAACACTGAAGCTTTCTTT.

This clonotype was seen a few times. This chain joins TRBV20-1 and TRBJ2-1; unclear D gene. V shed 5 bases and J shed 0 bases, with 14 bases lying between them. Germline lookup yields CDR1 DFQATT and CDR2 SNEGSKA (reference sequence). The CDR3 totals 15 residues. The chain's CDR3 is CSAQNNPSSYNEQFF. CDR3 in DNA: TGCAGTGCTCAAAATAACCCTAGCTCCTACAATGAGCAGTTCTTC.

This clonotype was counted a few times. The V gene is TRBV7-2, the J gene TRBJ2-5; D is ambiguous. Germline assignment: CDR1 SGHTA and CDR2 FQGNSA. This CDR3 region has 15 residues. V was cut by 3 bases and J by 0 bases, with 11 bases left in between. The chain's CDR3 is CASSLQVSDQETQYF. In nucleotides, the CDR3 is TGTGCCAGCAGCTTGCAGGTGTCGGACCAAGAGACCCAGTACTTC.